This is a list of T cell receptor beta chains from one sample in a study of T-cell memory formation after mild COVID-19. One entry per CDR3 protein results from TCRdb running MiXCR on the 5' RACE reads. The table has around 220,000 distinct CDR3 sequences, about 15% seen once. Input material: PBMCs or a T cell subset sorted from them (not recorded which). These TCRs come from a man between 18 and 29 years old who had mild COVID-19 (a few samples of this study predate the infection). Cell type and time point are not known. CDR3s include the opening cysteine and the closing phenylalanine or tryptophan. The order of the fields is D gene, V gene, J gene, clone size, CDR3 protein, CDR3 DNA. D genes are given only for firm matches. Size tells how often a clone was seen (once, few, many) or the class of an expanded clone, and some rows leave it out.

NA	TRBV20-1	TRBJ2-7	NA	CSAVSVGGSGEQYF	TGCAGTGCGGTATCCGTGGGGGGATCGGGGGAGCAGTACTTC
NA	TRBV2	TRBJ2-1	NA	CASSGQVYNEQFF	TGTGCCAGCAGTGGACAAGTTTACAATGAGCAGTTCTTC
NA	TRBV12-3/TRBV12-4	TRBJ2-2	few	CASSFYRSYTGELFF	TGTGCCAGCAGTTTCTACAGATCCTACACCGGGGAGCTGTTTTTT
TRBD2	TRBV15	TRBJ2-3	NA	CATSRSGLASDTQYF	TGTGCCACCAGCAGATCCGGACTAGCATCAGATACGCAGTATTTT
NA	TRBV20-1	TRBJ2-1	NA	CSVQQAEYNEQFF	TGCAGTGTACAGCAGGCAGAATACAATGAGCAGTTCTTC
NA	TRBV6-5	TRBJ2-1	many	CASSTRDGYNEQFF	TGTGCCAGCAGTACACGGGACGGATACAATGAGCAGTTCTTC
TRBD1	TRBV4-3	TRBJ1-6	NA	CASSHSRGNSPLHF	TGCGCCAGCAGCCATAGCAGGGGGAACTCACCCCTCCACTTT
NA	TRBV9	TRBJ2-6	few	CASSSTPSGANVLTF	TGTGCCAGCAGCTCCACGCCCTCTGGGGCCAACGTCCTGACTTTC
NA	TRBV4-1	TRBJ1-5	few	CASSQSDNHPNQPQHF	TGCGCCAGCAGCCAATCAGACAATCATCCCAATCAGCCCCAGCATTTT
NA	TRBV12-3/TRBV12-4	TRBJ1-1	NA	CASSLRGPNTEAFF	TGTGCCAGCAGTTTACGTGGGCCGAACACTGAAGCTTTCTTT
TRBD2	TRBV15	TRBJ2-1	NA	CATSRRIRSSGGDGEQFF	TGTGCCACCAGCAGACGTATCCGGAGTAGCGGGGGAGATGGTGAGCAGTTCTTC
NA	TRBV5-1	TRBJ2-2	NA	CASSYGGPRDFRTGELFF	TGCGCCAGCAGCTACGGGGGGCCACGCGACTTCAGAACCGGGGAGCTGTTTTTT
TRBD2	TRBV4-1	TRBJ2-5	NA	CASSQAGGLAGRETQYF	TGCGCCAGCAGCCAAGCCGGGGGACTAGCGGGGAGAGAGACCCAGTACTTC
TRBD1	TRBV29-1	TRBJ2-2	few	CSAVGQGPGELFF	TGCAGCGCCGTCGGACAGGGGCCCGGGGAGCTGTTTTTT
NA	TRBV24-1	TRBJ2-1	few	CATRTKTGEQFF	TGTGCCACCAGGACCAAGACGGGTGAGCAGTTCTTC
NA	TRBV7-8	TRBJ2-5	NA	CASSRTFTLARETQYF	TGTGCCAGCAGCCGCACCTTTACTCTAGCACGCGAGACCCAGTACTTC
NA	TRBV24-1	TRBJ2-1	NA	CATSDLGRRQIQRDNEQFF	TGTGCCACCAGTGACCTGGGACGGAGGCAAATCCAGAGGGATAATGAGCAGTTCTTC
TRBD1	TRBV19	TRBJ1-5	few	CAGGTAQERQPQHF	TGTGCCGGGGGGACAGCGCAAGAGAGGCAGCCCCAGCATTTT
NA	TRBV4-3	TRBJ2-1	few	CASSQGPPSSYNEQFF	TGCGCCAGCAGCCAGGGACCGCCGAGCTCCTACAATGAGCAGTTCTTC
TRBD2	TRBV29-1	TRBJ2-7	NA	CSVAGGRGEQYF	TGCAGCGTGGCGGGGGGGCGCGGCGAGCAGTACTTC
NA	TRBV7-2	TRBJ2-7	few	CASSKPGEQYF	TGTGCCAGCAGTAAACCCGGGGAGCAGTACTTC
NA	TRBV2	TRBJ2-7	NA	CASSEHPWTRAADIPYEQYF	TGTGCCAGCAGTGAACACCCCTGGACGAGAGCGGCTGATATCCCCTACGAGCAGTACTTC
NA	TRBV4-3	TRBJ2-3	few	CASSQELRSGDTQYF	TGCGCCAGCAGCCAAGAGTTGCGTTCGGGAGATACGCAGTATTTT
NA	TRBV12-3/TRBV12-4	TRBJ2-3	many	CASSLLRRDTQYF	TGTGCCAGCAGTCTATTGAGAAGAGATACGCAGTATTTT
NA	TRBV12-3/TRBV12-4	TRBJ2-7	once	CASSSQDSYTEQYF	TGTGCCAGCAGTTCCCAGGACTCTTACACCGAGCAGTACTTC
NA	TRBV7-2	TRBJ2-3	many	CASTSDWGADTQYF	TGTGCCAGCACCTCCGACTGGGGCGCAGATACGCAGTATTTT
TRBD1	TRBV11-2	TRBJ2-6	many	CASSLIQGTRGANVLTF	TGTGCCAGCAGCTTGATACAGGGGACGCGCGGGGCCAACGTCCTGACTTTC
NA	TRBV7-2	TRBJ2-7	NA	CASSPGGTGRNEQYF	TGTGCCAGCAGCCCGGGGGGGACAGGGCGGAACGAGCAGTACTTC
NA	TRBV4-3	TRBJ2-5	NA	CASSQDYGQRQETQYF	TGCGCCAGCAGCCAAGACTACGGACAACGCCAAGAGACCCAGTACTTC
NA	TRBV7-9	TRBJ2-3	many	CASSLSHGSYSTDTQYF	TGTGCCAGCAGCTTATCCCACGGAAGCTATAGCACAGATACGCAGTATTTT
NA	TRBV24-1	TRBJ1-5	NA	CATSQGEGPQHF	TGTGCCACCAGCCAGGGAGAAGGGCCCCAGCATTTT
TRBD1	TRBV27	TRBJ1-2	NA	CASRGQGNGYTF	TGTGCCAGCAGGGGACAGGGGAATGGCTACACCTTC
NA	TRBV7-8	TRBJ2-3	many	CASSLTIERHSTSTDTQYF	TGTGCCAGCAGCTTAACGATAGAAAGACACTCCACTAGCACAGATACGCAGTATTTT
NA	TRBV6-6	TRBJ1-4	few	CASSSRGVRTNEKLFF	TGTGCCAGCAGTTCCCGGGGGGTTAGGACTAATGAAAAACTGTTTTTT
TRBD1	TRBV5-1	TRBJ1-5	NA	CASSLGGGAGQPQHF	TGCGCCAGCAGCTTGGGAGGGGGCGCGGGACAGCCCCAGCATTTT
TRBD1	TRBV20-1	TRBJ1-2	NA	CSASHGVQGYGYTF	TGCAGTGCTAGTCATGGCGTACAGGGGTATGGCTACACCTTC
TRBD1	TRBV7-3	TRBJ1-4	NA	CASSPTGNGEKLFF	TGTGCCAGCAGCCCGACAGGGAATGGGGAAAAACTGTTTTTT
TRBD2	TRBV5-4	TRBJ2-1	few	CASSMGTSVYNEQFF	TGTGCCAGCAGCATGGGGACTAGCGTTTACAATGAGCAGTTCTTC